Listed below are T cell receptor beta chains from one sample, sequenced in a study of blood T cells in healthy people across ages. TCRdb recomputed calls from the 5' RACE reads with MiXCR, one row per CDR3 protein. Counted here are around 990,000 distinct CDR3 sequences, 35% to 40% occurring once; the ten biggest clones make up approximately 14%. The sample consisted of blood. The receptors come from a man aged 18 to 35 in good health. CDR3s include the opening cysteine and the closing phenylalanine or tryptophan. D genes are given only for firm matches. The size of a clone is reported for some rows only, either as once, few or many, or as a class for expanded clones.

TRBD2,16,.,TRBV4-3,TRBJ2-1,TGCGCCAGCAGTGGGACTAGCGGGGGGGCTTACAATGAGCAGTTCTTC,CASSGTSGGAYNEQFF
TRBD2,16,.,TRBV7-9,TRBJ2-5,TGTGCCAGCAGCACCCGGACTAGCGGGAATAAAGAGACCCAGTACTTC,CASSTRTSGNKETQYF
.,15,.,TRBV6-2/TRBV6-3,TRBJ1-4,TGTGCCAGCACCCAGGATGAGTCAACTAATGAAAAACTGTTTTTT,CASTQDESTNEKLFF
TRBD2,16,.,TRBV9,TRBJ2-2,TGTGCCAGCAGCCCCCTTGCGGGGGAATACACCGGGGAGCTGTTTTTT,CASSPLAGEYTGELFF
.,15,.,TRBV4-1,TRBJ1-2,TGCGCCAGCAGCCAAGATAGGGTTGATAGCTATGGCTACACCTTC,CASSQDRVDSYGYTF
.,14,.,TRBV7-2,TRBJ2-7,TGTGCCAGCAGCTTATCGGCTAGCGAGTACGAGCAGTACTTC,CASSLSASEYEQYF
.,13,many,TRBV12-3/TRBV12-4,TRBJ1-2,TGTGCCAGCAGCCCCACAGAAGACTATGGCTACACCTTC,CASSPTEDYGYTF
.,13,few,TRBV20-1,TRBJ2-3,TGCAGTGCTAGAGAGAGTAGCACAGATACGCAGTATTTT,CSARESSTDTQYF
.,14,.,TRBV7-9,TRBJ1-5,TGTGCCAGCAGCAAAGACCTTAGCAATCAGCCCCAGCATTTT,CASSKDLSNQPQHF
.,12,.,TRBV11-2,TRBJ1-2,TGTGCCAGCAGCCCCTCTATGGCCGGCTACACCTTC,CASSPSMAGYTF
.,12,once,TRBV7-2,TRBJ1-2,TGTGCCAGCAGCGGTCATGGAGGGGGCTACACCTTC,CASSGHGGGYTF
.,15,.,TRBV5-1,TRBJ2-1,TGCGCCAGCAGCACCACCGGGACGGATTACAATGAGCAGTTCTTC,CASSTTGTDYNEQFF
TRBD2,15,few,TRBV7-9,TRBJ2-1,TGTGCCAGCAGCTTAAGCGGGGAACCTAAGCATGAGCAGTTCTTC,CASSLSGEPKHEQFF
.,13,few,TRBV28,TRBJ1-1,TGTGCCAGCAGTTTAAACAGGGAGAGTGAAGCTTTCTTT,CASSLNRESEAFF
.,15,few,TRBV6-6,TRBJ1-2,TGTGCCAGCAGTTACTCCGGGTCCTCTAACTATGGCTACACCTTC,CASSYSGSSNYGYTF
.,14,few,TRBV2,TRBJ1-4,TGTGCCAGCGGTCAACAGGCAACTAATGAAAAACTGTTTTTT,CASGQQATNEKLFF
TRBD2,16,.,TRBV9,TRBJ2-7,TGTGCCAGCAGCACGGTAGCGGGGATAACCTACAATGAGCAGTACTTC,CASSTVAGITYNEQYF
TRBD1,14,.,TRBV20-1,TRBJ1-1,TGCAGTGCTAGAGAAGGGACAGGGGCTGGGGACGATTTCTTT,CSAREGTGAGDDFF
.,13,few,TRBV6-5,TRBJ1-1,TGTGCCAGCAGTTACTCCCGCAGGAGTGAAGCTTTCTTT,CASSYSRRSEAFF
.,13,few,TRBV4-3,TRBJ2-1,TGCGCCAGCAGCCAAGATCCAGGGGACGAGCAGTTCTTC,CASSQDPGDEQFF
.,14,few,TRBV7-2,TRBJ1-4,TGTGCCAGCAGCTTAAGTGAGGGACGAGGGTTACTGTTTTTT,CASSLSEGRGLLFF
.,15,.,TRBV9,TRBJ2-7,TGTGCCAGCAGCCCCCTAGGGGTGCGGTCCTACGAGCAGTACTTC,CASSPLGVRSYEQYF
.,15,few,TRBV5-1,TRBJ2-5,TGCGCCAGCAGCTCGAAGGACTATTCCCGGGAGACCCAGTACTTC,CASSSKDYSRETQYF
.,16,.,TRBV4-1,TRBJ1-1,TGCGCCAGCAGCCAAGAGGCAAAGAAGGGAAGAAGCTCGGCTTTCTTT,CASSQEAKKGRSSAFF
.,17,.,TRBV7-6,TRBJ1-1,TGTGCCAGCAGCTTAGGACCGGGCAGGGGCTCGACCACTGAAGCTTTCTTT,CASSLGPGRGSTTEAFF
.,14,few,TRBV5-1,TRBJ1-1,TGCGCCAGCAGCTTGGCCGGGGGGTTGACTGAAGCTTTCTTT,CASSLAGGLTEAFF
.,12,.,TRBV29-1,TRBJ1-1,TGCAGCGTTGCCGAGGGGAACACTGAAGCTTTCTTT,CSVAEGNTEAFF
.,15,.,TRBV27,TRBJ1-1,TGTGCCAGCAGTCCAAGGCGGGACATGGGCACTGAAGCTTTCTTT,CASSPRRDMGTEAFF
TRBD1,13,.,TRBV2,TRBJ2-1,TGTGCCAGCCGGGACAGGGCATACAATGAGCAGTTCTTC,CASRDRAYNEQFF
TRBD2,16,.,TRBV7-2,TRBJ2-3,TGTGCCAGCAGATGGTCTCTAGCGGGGACCACAGATACGCAGTATTTT,CASRWSLAGTTDTQYF
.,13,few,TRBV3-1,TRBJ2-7,TGTGCCAGCAGCCAAGGGTTTCTGGGAGAGCAGTACTTC,CASSQGFLGEQYF
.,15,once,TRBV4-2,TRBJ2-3,TGTGCCAGCAGCCAAGAGGACGGACGCACAGATGCGCAGTATTTT,CASSQEDGRTDAQYF
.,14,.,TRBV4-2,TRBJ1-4,TGTGCCAGCAGCCAGGGGGGGTCTAATGAAAAACTGTTTTTT,CASSQGGSNEKLFF
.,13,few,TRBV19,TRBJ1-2,TGTGCCAGTAGTATAAGAGTTGGCTATGGCTACACCTTC,CASSIRVGYGYTF
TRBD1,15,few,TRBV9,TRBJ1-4,TGTGCCAGCAGCCCACAGGGGTCGGTGGGTGAAAAACTGTTTTTT,CASSPQGSVGEKLFF
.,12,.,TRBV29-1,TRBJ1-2,TGCAGCGTTGACGCGCAGATCTATGGCTACACCTTC,CSVDAQIYGYTF
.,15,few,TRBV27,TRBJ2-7,TGTGCCAGCAGTGACTTCACTCCAGGGAAGGATGAGCAGTACTTC,CASSDFTPGKDEQYF
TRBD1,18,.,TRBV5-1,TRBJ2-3,TGCGCCAGCAGCTTGGGAGGGGGCGCAGTTACTACCACAGATACGCAGTATTTT,CASSLGGGAVTTTDTQYF
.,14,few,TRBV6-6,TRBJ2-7,TGTGCCAGCAGTTACGTAGGCGGCAGCCTCGAGCAGTACTTC,CASSYVGGSLEQYF
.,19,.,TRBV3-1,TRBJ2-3,TGTGCCAGCAGCCAAGAAAATGAGCTTTGGACCCCAACCACAGATACGCAGTATTTT,CASSQENELWTPTTDTQYF
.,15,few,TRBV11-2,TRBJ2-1,TGTGCCAGCAGCCCCGGAGGGGTGGCCAACAATGAGCAGTTCTTC,CASSPGGVANNEQFF
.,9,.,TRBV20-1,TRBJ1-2,TGCAGTGCCATCCCGGGCTACACCTTC,CSAIPGYTF
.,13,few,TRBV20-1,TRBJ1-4,TGTAGCTACGGGGACACTATAGGCGAAAAACTGTTTTTT,CSYGDTIGEKLFF
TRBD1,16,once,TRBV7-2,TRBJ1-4,TGTGCCAGCAGCTTAGCCAGGGGGCTCACTAATGAAAAACTGTTTTTT,CASSLARGLTNEKLFF
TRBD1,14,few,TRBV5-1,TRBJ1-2,TGCGCCAGCAGCTTGGCCGGGACAGAAAATGGCTACACCTTC,CASSLAGTENGYTF
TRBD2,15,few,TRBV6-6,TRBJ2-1,TGTGCCAGCCGCGCGGGGGAGAGCTCCTACAATGAGCAGTTCTTC,CASRAGESSYNEQFF
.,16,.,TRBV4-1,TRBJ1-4,TGCGCCAGCAGCCAACGTGACAGTGCAACTAATGAAAAACTGTTTTTT,CASSQRDSATNEKLFF
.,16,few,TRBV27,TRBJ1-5,TGTGCCAGCAGTTTCAAGGGCCTTAGGCCCAATCAGCCCCAGCATTTT,CASSFKGLRPNQPQHF
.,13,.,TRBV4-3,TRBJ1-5,TGCGCCAGCAGCCAAGTGATAGGACAGCCCCAGCATTTT,CASSQVIGQPQHF
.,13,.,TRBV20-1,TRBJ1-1,TGCAGTGCTAGAGGGGGGGGTGGCACTGAAGCTTTCTTT,CSARGGGGTEAFF
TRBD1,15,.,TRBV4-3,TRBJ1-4,TGCGCCAGCAGCCAAGAAGGGGGCATTTCGCGAAAACTGTTTTTT,CASSQEGGISRKLFF
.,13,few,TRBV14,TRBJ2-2,TGTGCCAGCAGCATTGGGACCGGCGGGGAGCTGTTTTTT,CASSIGTGGELFF
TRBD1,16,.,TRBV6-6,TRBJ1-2,TGTGCCAGCACAACTAAGAGCGCAGGGGGGAAGTATGGCTACACCTTC,CASTTKSAGGKYGYTF
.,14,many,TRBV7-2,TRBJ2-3,TGTGCCAGCAGCCCCAACCCCGGGCCAGATACGCAGTATTTT,CASSPNPGPDTQYF
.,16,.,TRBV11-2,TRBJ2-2,TGTGCCAGCAGCTTAGTGGTGGGGGTACCCACCGGGGAGCTGTTTTTT,CASSLVVGVPTGELFF
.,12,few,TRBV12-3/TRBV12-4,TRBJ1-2,TGTGCCAGCTCCGCATACCAGAGACGCTACACCTTC,CASSAYQRRYTF